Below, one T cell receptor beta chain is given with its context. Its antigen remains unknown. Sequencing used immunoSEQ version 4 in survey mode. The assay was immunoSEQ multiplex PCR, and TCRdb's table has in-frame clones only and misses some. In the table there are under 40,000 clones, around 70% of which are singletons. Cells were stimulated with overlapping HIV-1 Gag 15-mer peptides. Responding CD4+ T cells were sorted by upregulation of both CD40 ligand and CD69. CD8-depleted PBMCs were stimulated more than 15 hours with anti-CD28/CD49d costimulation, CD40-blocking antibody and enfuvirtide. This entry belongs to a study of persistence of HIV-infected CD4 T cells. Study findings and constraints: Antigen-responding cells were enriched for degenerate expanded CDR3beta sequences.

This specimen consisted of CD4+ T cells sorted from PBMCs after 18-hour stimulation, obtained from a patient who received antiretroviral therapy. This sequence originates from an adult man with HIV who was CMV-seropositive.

CDR3: CASSAGNSNQPQHF. CDR3 in DNA: TGTGCCAGCAGTGCGGGGAATAGCAATCAGCCCCAGCATTTT. The J gene is TRBJ1-5, the V gene TRBV28; no reliable D call. CDR1 is MDHEN, CDR2 SYDVKM, per germline. Trimming stripped 5 bases from V and 0 bases from J, with 8 bases between. The CDR3 runs 14 residues.